The 9 T cell receptor beta chains given below trace back to one sample, sequenced in a study of T cell responses to AZD1222 COVID-19 vaccine. Using immunoSEQ multiplex PCR, the repertoire was profiled, and TCRdb retains in-frame clones only, with some absent. The sample consists of fewer than 50,000 clones, less than 95% of them appearing once. Specimen: peripheral blood, collected 28 days after the second AZD1222 dose. The receptors here all came from an adult who received the AZD1222 COVID-19 vaccine.

This rearrangement joins TRBV10-2 to TRBJ1-6; 9 nucleotides match TRBD1. CDR3 length: 14 residues. V trimming: 3 bases; J trimming: 10 bases; junction bases outside the gene matches: 4. Looked up from germline, CDR1 is WSHSY and CDR2 is SAAADI. CDR3 in amino acids: CASSETGGESPLHF. The CDR3 region has the DNA TGCGCCAGCAGTGAAACAGGGGGCGAATCACCCCTCCACTTT.

The chain links TRBV6-2 or TRBV6-3 to TRBJ2-7; TRBD1 agrees at 10 bases. Germline CDR1 is MNHEY and CDR2 is SVGEGT. The CDR3 contains 15 residues. Trimming took 5 bases from V and 2 from J; bases not matched to a gene: 6. The CDR3 DNA is TGTGCCAGCAGTAGGCTCGGACAGGGGGCCTACGAGCAGTACTTC. Translating gives CASSRLGQGAYEQYF.

This clone was seen just once. This sequence joins TRBV9 and TRBJ1-5, with 9 bases fitting TRBD1. The V and J ends lost 4 bases and 6 bases, in that order; junction bases with no gene match: 8. The CDR3 runs to 15 residues. From germline, CDR1 is SGDLS and CDR2 YYNGEE. Here the CDR3 DNA reads TGTGCCAGCAGCCTAGGGACAGGGCATGGTCAGCCCCAGCATTTT. Amino acids: CASSLGTGHGQPQHF.

V usage is TRBV5-6 and J usage is TRBJ2-3; the D is unclear. The V gene lost 4 bases and the J gene lost 2 bases, with 14 bases spanning the gap. The CDR3 is 15 amino acids. Germline V lookup: CDR1 SGHDT, CDR2 YYEEEE. The CDR3 sequence is CASSRDTALTDTQYF. CDR3 DNA sequence: TGTGCCAGCAGCCGAGACACAGCGCTCACAGATACGCAGTATTTT.

The V and J genes are TRBV9 and TRBJ1-2, with D uncertain. V lost 0 bases to trimming and J lost 6 bases, with 15 bases between them. The CDR3 length is 15 residues. CDR1 SGDLS and CDR2 YYNGEE come from the germline V gene. The CDR3 region is CASSVGTLGGNGYTF. In DNA form, the CDR3 reads TGTGCCAGCAGCGTAGGAACCCTGGGCGGCAATGGCTACACCTTC.

The chain combines TRBV7-9 with TRBJ1-1; TRBD1 agrees at 9 bases. The ends lost 5 bases at V and 8 bases at J; junction bases unmatched: 15. There are 16 residues in the CDR3. Germline CDR1 SEHNR, CDR2 FQNEAQ (reference sequence). CDR3 region: CASSARQGVAETEAFF. Written as DNA, the CDR3 is TGTGCCAGCAGCGCCCGACAGGGGGTCGCCGAGACCGAAGCTTTCTTT.

The J gene is TRBJ1-3, the V gene TRBV5-1; D gene ambiguous. The germline CDR1 and CDR2 sequences are SGHRS and YFSETQ. Trimming stripped 1 base from V and 6 bases from J, with 5 bases between. The CDR3 runs 12 residues. The CDR3 sequence is CASSLPENTIYF. The CDR3 DNA sequence: TGCGCCAGCAGCTTGCCGGAAAACACCATATATTTT.

The DNA for the CDR3 is TGTGCCAGCAGCCCCAGGGTTACGAACACCGGGGAGCTGTTTTTT. Translated: CASSPRVTNTGELFF. V is TRBV7-2 and J is TRBJ2-2; maybe TRBD1 (5 bases). This CDR3 spans 15 amino acids. CDR1 and CDR2 from the germline V gene are SGHTA and FQGNSA. Trimming took off 5 bases at V and 0 bases at J, with 10 bases between the two ends.

This clone was recorded only once. The rearrangement joins TRBV30 to TRBJ2-5; TRBD2 might be the D (6 bases). CDR1 GTSNPN and CDR2 SVGIG come from the germline V gene (reference sequence). The V and J ends lost 8 bases and 2 bases respectively, with 12 bases between them. CDR3 length: 12 amino acids. The CDR3 loop reads CALSRGQETQYF. As DNA, the CDR3 is TGTGCCCTTTCCCGGGGGCAAGAGACCCAGTACTTC.